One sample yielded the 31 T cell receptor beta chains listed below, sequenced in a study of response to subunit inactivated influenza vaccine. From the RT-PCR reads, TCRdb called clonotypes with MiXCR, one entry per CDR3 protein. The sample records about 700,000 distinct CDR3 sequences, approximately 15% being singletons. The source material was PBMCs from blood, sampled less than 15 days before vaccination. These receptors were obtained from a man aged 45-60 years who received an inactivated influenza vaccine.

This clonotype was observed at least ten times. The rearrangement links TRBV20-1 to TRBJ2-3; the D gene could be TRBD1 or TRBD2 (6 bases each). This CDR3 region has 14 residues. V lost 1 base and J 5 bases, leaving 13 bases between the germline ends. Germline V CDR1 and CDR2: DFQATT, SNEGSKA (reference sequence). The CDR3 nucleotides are TGCAGTGCTAGAGTCCCGGGGGCTGGAGATACGCAGTATTTT. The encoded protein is CSARVPGAGDTQYF.

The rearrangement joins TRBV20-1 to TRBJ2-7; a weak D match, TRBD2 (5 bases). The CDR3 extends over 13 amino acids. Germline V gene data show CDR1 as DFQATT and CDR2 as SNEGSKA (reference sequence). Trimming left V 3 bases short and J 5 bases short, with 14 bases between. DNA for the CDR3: TGCAGTGCTAGTCTGGTGGAGGAGGACGAGCAGTACTTC. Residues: CSASLVEEDEQYF.

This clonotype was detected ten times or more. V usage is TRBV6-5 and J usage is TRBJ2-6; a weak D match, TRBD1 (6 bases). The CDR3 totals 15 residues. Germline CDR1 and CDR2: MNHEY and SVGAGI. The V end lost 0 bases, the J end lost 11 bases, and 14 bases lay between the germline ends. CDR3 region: CASSYSTGQRDVLTF. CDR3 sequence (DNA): TGTGCCAGCAGTTACTCGACGGGACAAAGGGACGTCCTGACTTTC.

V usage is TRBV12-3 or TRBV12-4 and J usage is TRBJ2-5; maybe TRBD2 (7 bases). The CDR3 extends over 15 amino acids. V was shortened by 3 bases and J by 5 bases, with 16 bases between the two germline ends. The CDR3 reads CASSFDRGGRETQYF. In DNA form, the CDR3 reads TGTGCCAGCAGTTTTGATAGGGGGGGCCGTGAGACCCAGTACTTC.

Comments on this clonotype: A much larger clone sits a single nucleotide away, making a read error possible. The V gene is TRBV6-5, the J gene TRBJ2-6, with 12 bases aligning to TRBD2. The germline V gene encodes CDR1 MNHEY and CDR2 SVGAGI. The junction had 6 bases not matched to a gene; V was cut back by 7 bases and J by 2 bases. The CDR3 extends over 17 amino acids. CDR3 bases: TGTGCCAGCACGTTGACTAGCGGGAGTGCTGGGGCCAACGTCCTGACTTTC. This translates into CASTLTSGSAGANVLTF.

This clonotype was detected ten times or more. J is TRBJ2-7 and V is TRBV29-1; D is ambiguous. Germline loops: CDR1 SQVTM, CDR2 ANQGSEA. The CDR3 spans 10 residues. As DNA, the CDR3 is TGCGCGGTTAGGTCGACCGAGCAGTACTTC. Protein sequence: CAVRSTEQYF.

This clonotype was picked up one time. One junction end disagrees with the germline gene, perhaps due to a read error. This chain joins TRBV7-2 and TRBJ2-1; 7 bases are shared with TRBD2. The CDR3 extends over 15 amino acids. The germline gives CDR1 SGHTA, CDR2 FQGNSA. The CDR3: CARSSSGTPYNEQFF. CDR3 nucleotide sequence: TGTGCCAGGAGCTCGAGCGGGACCCCCTACAATGAGCAGTTCTTC.

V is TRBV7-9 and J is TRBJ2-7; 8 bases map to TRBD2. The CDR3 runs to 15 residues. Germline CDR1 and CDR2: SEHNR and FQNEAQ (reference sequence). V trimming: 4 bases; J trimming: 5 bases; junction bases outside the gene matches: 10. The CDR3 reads CASSSKRGLVNEQYF. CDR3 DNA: TGTGCCAGCAGCTCAAAGAGGGGACTAGTTAACGAGCAGTACTTC. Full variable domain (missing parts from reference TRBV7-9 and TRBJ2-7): DTGVSQNPRHKITKRGQNVTFRCDPISEHNRLYWYRQTLGQGPEFLTYFQNEAQLEKSRLLSDRFSAERPKGSFSTLEIQRTEQGDSAMYLCASSSKRGLVNEQYFGPGTRLTVT.

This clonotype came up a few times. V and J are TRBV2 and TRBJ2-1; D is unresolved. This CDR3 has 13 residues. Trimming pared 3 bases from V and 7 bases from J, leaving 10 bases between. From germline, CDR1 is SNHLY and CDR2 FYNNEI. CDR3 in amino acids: CASSDSSWNEQFF. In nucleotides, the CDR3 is TGTGCCAGCAGTGATTCGAGTTGGAATGAGCAGTTCTTC.

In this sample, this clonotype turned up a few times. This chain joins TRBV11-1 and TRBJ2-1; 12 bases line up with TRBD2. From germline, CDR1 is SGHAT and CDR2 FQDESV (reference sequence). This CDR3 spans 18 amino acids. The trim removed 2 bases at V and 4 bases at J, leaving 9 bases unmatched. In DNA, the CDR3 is TGTGCCAGCAGCTTACGGCAGAGACTAGCGGGAGATTACAATGAGCAGTTCTTC. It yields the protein CASSLRQRLAGDYNEQFF.

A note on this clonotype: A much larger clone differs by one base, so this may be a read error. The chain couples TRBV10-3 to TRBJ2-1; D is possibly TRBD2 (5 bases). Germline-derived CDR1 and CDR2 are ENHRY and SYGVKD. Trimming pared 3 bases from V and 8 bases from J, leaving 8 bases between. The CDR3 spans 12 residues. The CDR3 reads CAISETRDEQFF. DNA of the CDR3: TGTGCCATCAGTGAAACTAGGGATGAGCAGTTCTTC.

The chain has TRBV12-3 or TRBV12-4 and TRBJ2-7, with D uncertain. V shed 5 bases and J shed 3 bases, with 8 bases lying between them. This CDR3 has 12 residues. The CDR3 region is CASSPLVYEQYF. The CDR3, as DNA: TGTGCCAGCAGTCCTTTAGTCTACGAGCAGTACTTC.

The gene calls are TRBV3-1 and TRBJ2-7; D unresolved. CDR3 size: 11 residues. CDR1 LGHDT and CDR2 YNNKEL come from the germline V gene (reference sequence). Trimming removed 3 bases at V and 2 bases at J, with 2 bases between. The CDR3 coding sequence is TGTGCCAGCAGCCATCCCTACGAGCAGTACTTC. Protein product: CASSHPYEQYF.

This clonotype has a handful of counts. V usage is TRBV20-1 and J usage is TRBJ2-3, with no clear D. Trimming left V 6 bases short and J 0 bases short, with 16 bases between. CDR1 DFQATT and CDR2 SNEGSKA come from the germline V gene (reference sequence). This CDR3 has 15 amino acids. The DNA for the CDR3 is TGCAGTGCCTTAAGTCCAGCGAAAAGCACAGATACGCAGTATTTT. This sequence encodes CSALSPAKSTDTQYF.

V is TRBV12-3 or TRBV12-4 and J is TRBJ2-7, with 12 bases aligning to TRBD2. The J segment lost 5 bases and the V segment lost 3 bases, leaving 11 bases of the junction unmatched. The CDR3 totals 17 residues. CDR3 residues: CASSFPSSGRAGHEQYF. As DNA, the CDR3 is TGTGCCAGCAGTTTCCCGTCTAGCGGGAGGGCCGGCCACGAGCAGTACTTC.

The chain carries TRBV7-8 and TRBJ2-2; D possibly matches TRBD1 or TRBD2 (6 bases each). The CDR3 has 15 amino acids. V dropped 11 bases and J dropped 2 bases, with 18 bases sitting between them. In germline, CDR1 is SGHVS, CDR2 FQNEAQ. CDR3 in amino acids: CAALLTGANTGELFF. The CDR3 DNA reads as TGTGCCGCCTTGTTGACGGGGGCCAACACCGGGGAGCTGTTTTTT.

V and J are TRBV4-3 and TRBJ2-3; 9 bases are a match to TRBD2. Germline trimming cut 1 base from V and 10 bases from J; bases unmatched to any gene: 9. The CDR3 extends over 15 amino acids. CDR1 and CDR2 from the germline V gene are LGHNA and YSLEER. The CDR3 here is CASSQVRGRASPQYF. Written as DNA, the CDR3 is TGCGCCAGCAGCCAAGTTCGCGGGAGGGCTAGCCCGCAGTATTTT.

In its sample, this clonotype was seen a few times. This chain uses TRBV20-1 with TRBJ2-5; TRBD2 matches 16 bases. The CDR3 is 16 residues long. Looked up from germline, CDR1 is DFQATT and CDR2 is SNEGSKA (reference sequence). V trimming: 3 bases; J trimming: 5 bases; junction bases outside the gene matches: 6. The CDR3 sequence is CSASGTSGRVRETQYF. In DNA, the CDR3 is TGCAGTGCTAGTGGGACTAGCGGGAGGGTCCGGGAGACCCAGTACTTC.

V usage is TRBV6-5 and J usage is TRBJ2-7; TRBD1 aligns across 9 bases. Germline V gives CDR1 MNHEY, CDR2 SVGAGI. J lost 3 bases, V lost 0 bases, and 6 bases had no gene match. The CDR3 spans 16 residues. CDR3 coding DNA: TGTGCCAGCAGTTACTCGATTTGGGACAGGGTCTACGAGCAGTACTTC. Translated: CASSYSIWDRVYEQYF.

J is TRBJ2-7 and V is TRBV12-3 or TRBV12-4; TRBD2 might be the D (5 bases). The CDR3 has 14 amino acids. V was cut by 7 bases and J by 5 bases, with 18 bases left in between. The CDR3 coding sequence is TGTGCCAGCAACATGGGAGCACTCGGGGACGAGCAGTACTTC. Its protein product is CASNMGALGDEQYF.

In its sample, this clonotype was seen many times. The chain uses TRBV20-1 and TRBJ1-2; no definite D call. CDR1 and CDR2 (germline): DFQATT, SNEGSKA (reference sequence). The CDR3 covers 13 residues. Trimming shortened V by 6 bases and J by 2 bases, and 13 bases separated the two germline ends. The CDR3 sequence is CSAEISENYGYTF. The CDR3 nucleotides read TGCAGTGCCGAAATCTCAGAGAACTATGGCTACACCTTC.

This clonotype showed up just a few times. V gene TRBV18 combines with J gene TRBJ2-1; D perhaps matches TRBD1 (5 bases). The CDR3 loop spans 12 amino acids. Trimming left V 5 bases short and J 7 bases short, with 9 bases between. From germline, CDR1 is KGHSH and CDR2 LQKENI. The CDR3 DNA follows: TGTGCCAGCTCAGTTCAGGGTAATGAGCAGTTCTTC. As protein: CASSVQGNEQFF.

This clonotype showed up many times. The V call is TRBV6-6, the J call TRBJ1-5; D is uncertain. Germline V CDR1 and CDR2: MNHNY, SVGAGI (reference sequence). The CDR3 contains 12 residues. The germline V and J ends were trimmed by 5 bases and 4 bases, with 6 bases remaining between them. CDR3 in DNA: TGTGCCAGCAGTGCGCCGAATCAGCCCCAGCATTTT. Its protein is CASSAPNQPQHF.

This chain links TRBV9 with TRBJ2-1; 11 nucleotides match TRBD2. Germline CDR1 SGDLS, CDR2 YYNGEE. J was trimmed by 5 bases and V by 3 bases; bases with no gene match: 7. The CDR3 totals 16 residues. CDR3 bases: TGTGCCAGCAGCGATGGACAGGGACTAGCGGACAATGAGCAGTTCTTC. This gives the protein CASSDGQGLADNEQFF.

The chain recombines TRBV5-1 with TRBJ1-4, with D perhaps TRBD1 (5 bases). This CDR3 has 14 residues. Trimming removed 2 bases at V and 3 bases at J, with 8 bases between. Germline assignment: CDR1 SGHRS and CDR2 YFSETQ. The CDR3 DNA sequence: TGCGCCAGCAGCTTCGGGGCGGCTAATGAAAAACTGTTTTTT. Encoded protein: CASSFGAANEKLFF.

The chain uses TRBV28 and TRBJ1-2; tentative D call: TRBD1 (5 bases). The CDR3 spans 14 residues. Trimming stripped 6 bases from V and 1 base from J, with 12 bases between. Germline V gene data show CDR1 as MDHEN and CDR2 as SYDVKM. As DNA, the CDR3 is TGTGCCAGCAGGCCAGGGTCGGTTAACTATGGCTACACCTTC. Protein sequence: CASRPGSVNYGYTF.

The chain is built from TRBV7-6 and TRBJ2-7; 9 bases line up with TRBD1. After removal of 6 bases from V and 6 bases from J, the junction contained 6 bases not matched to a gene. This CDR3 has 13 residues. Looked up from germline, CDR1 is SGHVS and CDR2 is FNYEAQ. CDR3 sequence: CASSSGTGSEQYF. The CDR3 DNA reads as TGTGCCAGCAGTTCCGGGACAGGGAGCGAGCAGTACTTC.

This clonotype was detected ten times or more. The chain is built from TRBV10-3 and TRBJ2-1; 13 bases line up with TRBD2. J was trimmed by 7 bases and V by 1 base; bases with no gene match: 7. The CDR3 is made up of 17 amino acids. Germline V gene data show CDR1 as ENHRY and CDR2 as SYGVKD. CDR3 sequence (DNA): TGTGCCATCAGTGAGTATGGGACTAGCGGGACGGGAAATGAGCAGTTCTTC. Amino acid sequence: CAISEYGTSGTGNEQFF.

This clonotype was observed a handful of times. CDR3 sequence: CASSEGTEGQPQHF. For the CDR3, the DNA is TGCGCCAGCAGCGAAGGGACAGAAGGTCAGCCCCAGCATTTT. The chain links TRBV5-1 to TRBJ1-5; 7 nucleotides align to TRBD1. The ends lost 4 bases at V and 6 bases at J; junction bases unmatched: 7. Germline V gene lookup returns CDR1 SGHRS and CDR2 YFSETQ. The CDR3 totals 14 residues.

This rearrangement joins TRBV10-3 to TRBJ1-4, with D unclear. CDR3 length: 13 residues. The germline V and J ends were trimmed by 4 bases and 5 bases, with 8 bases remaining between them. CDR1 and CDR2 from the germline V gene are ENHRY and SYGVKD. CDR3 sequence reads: CAISGGRNEKLFF. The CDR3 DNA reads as TGTGCCATCAGTGGAGGACGGAATGAAAAACTGTTTTTT.

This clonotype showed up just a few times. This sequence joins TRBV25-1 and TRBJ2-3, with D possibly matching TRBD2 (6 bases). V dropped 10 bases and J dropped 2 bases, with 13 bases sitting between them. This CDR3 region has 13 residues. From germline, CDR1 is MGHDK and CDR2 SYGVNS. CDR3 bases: TGTGCCATCACGGAGGACTACACAGATACGCAGTATTTT. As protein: CAITEDYTDTQYF.